Below, 7 T cell receptor beta chains from the same sample are listed, as sequenced in a study of a mutant IDH1 vaccine in newly diagnosed glioma. As for time point: week 47, end of study. Every vaccination contained 300 ug of the mutant IDH1 20-mer peptide and was paired with topical imiquimod. Their antigen targets remain unknown. Libraries were prepared by immunoSEQ multiplex PCR; TCRdb keeps only in-frame clonotypes and omits some of them. Of approximately 56,000 clones listed, less than 75% are singletons. The material was peripheral blood mononuclear cells (PBMCs), obtained from a glioma patient whose treatment included an IDH1 peptide vaccine. These receptors came from a man aged 40-49 years with glioma. Some clones in this sample may be carry-over from other donors' samples.

CDR3 loop: CATRGGTEAFF. CDR3 DNA sequence: TGTGCCACCAGGGGTGGGACTGAAGCTTTCTTT. The rearrangement joins TRBV15 to TRBJ1-1; D not certain. Trimming stripped 6 bases from V and 5 bases from J, with 7 bases between. In germline, CDR1 is LNHNV, CDR2 YYDKDF (reference sequence). This CDR3 has 11 amino acids.

This clone has a handful of counts. V gene TRBV7-9 combines with J gene TRBJ2-7; TRBD1 matches 8 bases. The CDR3 loop spans 15 amino acids. In germline, CDR1 is SEHNR, CDR2 FQNEAQ (reference sequence). J was trimmed by 2 bases and V by 5 bases; bases with no gene match: 8. The CDR3, as DNA: TGTGCCAGCAGCCCCACAGGGGGGATAACCTACGAGCAGTACTTC. It is translated as CASSPTGGITYEQYF.

This clone was observed a single time. Here the CDR3 DNA reads TGCGCCAGCAGCTTGGAGACAGGGGGCGCAGGAAAGACCCAGTACTTC. This encodes CASSLETGGAGKTQYF. V gene TRBV5-1 combines with J gene TRBJ2-5; 10 bases match TRBD1. This CDR3 has 16 residues. Germline V lookup: CDR1 SGHRS, CDR2 YFSETQ. V was clipped by 0 bases and J by 6 bases; unmatched bases: 8.

This rearrangement joins TRBV19 to TRBJ2-7; TRBD2 is a possible D gene (5 bases). The germline V gene encodes CDR1 LNHDA and CDR2 SQIVND (reference sequence). V gave up 4 bases and J gave up 3 bases, with 10 bases separating them. The CDR3 totals 13 residues. As DNA, the CDR3 is TGTGCCAGTAGTAAAGGACTGAGCTACGAGCAGTACTTC. This gives the protein CASSKGLSYEQYF. Together with reference TRBV19 and TRBJ2-7, the CDR3 gives the full variable domain: DGGITQSPKYLFRKEGQNVTLSCEQNLNHDAMYWYRQDPGQGLRLIYYSQIVNDFQKGDIAEGYSVSREKKESFPLTVTSAQKNPTAFYLCASSKGLSYEQYFGPGTRLTVT.

The chain is built from TRBV7-9 and TRBJ1-2; 9 bases agree with TRBD1. J gave up 5 bases and V 5 bases, and 3 bases lay outside the gene matches. Germline lookup yields CDR1 SEHNR and CDR2 FQNEAQ (reference sequence). The CDR3 extends over 13 amino acids. This chain's CDR3 is CASSLGQGYGYTF. The CDR3 nucleotides are TGTGCCAGCAGCCTGGGACAGGGATATGGCTACACCTTC.

This clone appeared once. This chain connects TRBV6-5 to TRBJ2-5; D not resolved. Germline V gene lookup returns CDR1 MNHEY and CDR2 SVGAGI. The CDR3 runs to 11 residues. V lost 2 bases to trimming and J lost 5 bases, with 3 bases between them. The CDR3 bases are TGTGCCAGCAGTTACCTGGAGACCCAGTACTTC. It is translated as CASSYLETQYF.

The V and J genes are TRBV7-9 and TRBJ2-3, with 8 bases lining up with TRBD1. Germline lookup yields CDR1 SEHNR and CDR2 FQNEAQ (reference sequence). This CDR3 region has 13 residues. V trimming: 6 bases; J trimming: 6 bases; junction bases outside the gene matches: 5. The CDR3 sequence is CASRATGGDTQYF. The CDR3 region has the DNA TGTGCCAGCAGAGCTACAGGGGGTGATACGCAGTATTTT.